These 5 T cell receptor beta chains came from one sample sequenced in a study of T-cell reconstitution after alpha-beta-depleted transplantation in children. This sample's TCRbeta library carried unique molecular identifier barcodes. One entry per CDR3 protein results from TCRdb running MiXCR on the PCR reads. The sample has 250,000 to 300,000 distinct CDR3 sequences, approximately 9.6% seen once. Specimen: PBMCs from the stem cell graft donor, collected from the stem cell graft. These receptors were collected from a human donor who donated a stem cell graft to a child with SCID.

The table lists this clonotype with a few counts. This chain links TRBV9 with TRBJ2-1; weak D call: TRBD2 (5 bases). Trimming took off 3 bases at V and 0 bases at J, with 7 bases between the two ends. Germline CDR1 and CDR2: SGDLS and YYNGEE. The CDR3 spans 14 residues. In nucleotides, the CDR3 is TGTGCCAGCAGCGGGAGGAGCTCCTACAATGAGCAGTTCTTC. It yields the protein CASSGRSSYNEQFF.

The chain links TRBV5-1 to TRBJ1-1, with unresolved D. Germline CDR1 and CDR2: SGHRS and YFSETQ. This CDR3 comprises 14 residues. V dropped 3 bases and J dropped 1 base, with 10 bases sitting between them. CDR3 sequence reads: CASSYRAQNTEAFF. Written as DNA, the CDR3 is TGCGCCAGCAGCTATCGGGCCCAGAACACTGAAGCTTTCTTT.

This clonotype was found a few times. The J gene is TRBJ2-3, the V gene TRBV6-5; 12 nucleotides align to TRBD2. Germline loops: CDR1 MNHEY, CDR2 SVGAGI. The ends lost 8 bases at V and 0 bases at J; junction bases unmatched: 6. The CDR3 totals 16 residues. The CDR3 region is CASGASGGASTDTQYF. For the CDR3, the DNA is TGTGCCAGCGGGGCTAGCGGGGGGGCAAGCACAGATACGCAGTATTTT.

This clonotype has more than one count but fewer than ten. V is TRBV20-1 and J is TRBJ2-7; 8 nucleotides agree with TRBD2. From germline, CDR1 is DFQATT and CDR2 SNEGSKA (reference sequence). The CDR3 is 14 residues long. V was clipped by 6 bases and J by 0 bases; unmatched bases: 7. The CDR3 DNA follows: TGCAGTGCAAAGAGCGGGGGATCCTCCTACGAGCAGTACTTC. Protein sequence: CSAKSGGSSYEQYF.

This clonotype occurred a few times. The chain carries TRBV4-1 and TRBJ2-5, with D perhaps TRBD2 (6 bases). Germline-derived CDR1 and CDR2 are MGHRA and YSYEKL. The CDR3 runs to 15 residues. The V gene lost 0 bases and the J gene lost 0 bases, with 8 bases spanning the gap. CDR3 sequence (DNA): TGCGCCAGCAGCCAAGACGGAGGGGACCAAGAGACCCAGTACTTC. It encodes CASSQDGGDQETQYF.